The rows below give T cell receptor beta chains drawn from one sample of a study of blood T cell repertoires in COVID-19. Profiling relied on immunoSEQ multiplex PCR, and the TCRdb table lists in-frame clones only, not all of them. The table lists about 98,000 clones, about 85% of them singletons. The sample comprised peripheral blood. The receptor source for this set is a man aged 70 or older with acute or convalescent COVID-19. CDR3s include the opening cysteine and the closing phenylalanine or tryptophan. D genes are given only for firm matches. Clone size, where shown, is once, few, many, or a class for clones that have expanded.

V gene,D gene,clone size,J gene,CDR3 protein
TRBV5-4,.,.,TRBJ1-3,CASSLAGYSGNTIYF
TRBV4-1,TRBD1,.,TRBJ2-3,CASAWGGTGLGTQYF
TRBV2,.,few,TRBJ1-3,CASSAPLEVSGNTIYF
TRBV2,TRBD2,.,TRBJ2-7,CASSPGLAGYEQYF
TRBV5-6,TRBD2,.,TRBJ2-7,CASSLALAGGYEQYF
TRBV4-1,.,.,TRBJ1-3,CASSQLQTVSGNTIYF
TRBV5-1,TRBD1,.,TRBJ2-1,CASSPDRGEQFF
TRBV6-6,TRBD1,.,TRBJ1-1,CASSHRKGTGNAHSEAFF
TRBV6-6,TRBD1,few,TRBJ1-1,CASSRTGEGEAFF
TRBV2,.,.,TRBJ1-5,CASQGWDQPQHF
TRBV5-1,TRBD1,.,TRBJ2-1,CASSLDRGQEQFF
TRBV2,TRBD1,.,TRBJ1-4,CASSGQGPNEKLFF
TRBV7-2,TRBD1,.,TRBJ2-7,CASSWTGGFSYEQYF
TRBV11-2,.,.,TRBJ1-2,CASSSTGSDGYTF
TRBV6-5,.,.,TRBJ1-5,CASSLDRTNQPQHF
TRBV28,TRBD2,.,TRBJ2-7,CASSSPRGVKRYEQYF
TRBV28,.,.,TRBJ2-7,CASSNHGSSYEQYF
TRBV7-3,.,.,TRBJ2-2,CASSRGQNTGELFF
TRBV6-5,TRBD1,.,TRBJ1-1,CASSYRTGWETEAFF
TRBV6-5,TRBD1,.,TRBJ1-5,CASSPTGLNQPQHF
TRBV5-4,.,.,TRBJ2-3,CASSSQGRITDTQYF
TRBV10-3,TRBD1,.,TRBJ1-2,CAISESIQGNYGYTF
TRBV10-3,TRBD1,.,TRBJ2-6,CADRGWGRASGANVLTF
TRBV4-1,.,.,TRBJ1-5,CASSQAPSGAQPQHF
TRBV2,.,.,TRBJ2-2,CASRPGTQSTGELFF
TRBV11-2,.,.,TRBJ1-2,CASSPEGYGYTF
TRBV2,.,.,TRBJ1-5,CASSEDSQPQHF
TRBV19,TRBD1,.,TRBJ1-2,CASSQGQFTNYGYTF
TRBV5-5,TRBD1,.,TRBJ2-7,CASSPFRQGLGGEQYF
TRBV11-2,TRBD2,.,TRBJ2-5,CASSLDIAGGGETQYF
TRBV30,.,.,TRBJ1-1,CALDRGNTEAFF
TRBV5-4,.,few,TRBJ1-6,CASSLQPRGGDNSPLHF
TRBV2,TRBD2,.,TRBJ2-2,CASSLRSGGTGELFF
TRBV7-2,TRBD1,.,TRBJ1-4,CASSLGTGGGEKLFF
TRBV29-1,.,.,TRBJ1-4,CSVRSEGGEKLFF
TRBV7-2,.,.,TRBJ2-5,CASSAGPRVEETQYF
TRBV14,.,.,TRBJ1-1,CASSAGTRNTEAFF
TRBV4-2,.,.,TRBJ1-2,CASSQDEQGSGYTF
TRBV6-1,.,.,TRBJ1-5,CASSEGGQQPQHF
TRBV27,.,.,TRBJ1-4,CASSFVGRGEKLFF
TRBV5-6,TRBD1,.,TRBJ1-2,CASSWTGDGGYTF
TRBV18,.,.,TRBJ1-5,CASSLTNSNQPQHF
TRBV19,.,.,TRBJ1-2,CASSPAADYYGYTF
TRBV4-1,.,.,TRBJ2-3,CASSQGQRSTDTQYF
TRBV12-5,.,.,TRBJ1-2,CASGLEHYGYTF
TRBV6-5,TRBD2,.,TRBJ2-3,CASSYSAAGSTDTQYF
TRBV6-6,TRBD1,.,TRBJ2-2,CASSPGQRTNTGELFF
TRBV6-5,.,.,TRBJ1-5,CASSYQPQGANQPQHF
TRBV3-1/TRBV3-2,TRBD2,.,TRBJ2-3,CASSQDPLAGGQDTQYF
TRBV4-2,.,.,TRBJ1-6,CASSLPTRLDPAPLHF
TRBV5-1,TRBD1,.,TRBJ1-3,CASSSGGTGSGNTIYF
TRBV29-1,TRBD1,.,TRBJ1-4,CSVGGQGTTNEKLFF
TRBV29-1,.,.,TRBJ2-7,CSVEGAGVSYEQYF
TRBV28,TRBD1,.,TRBJ1-1,CASRSDRVRAFF
TRBV5-1,TRBD1,.,TRBJ1-1,CASSFQLQGAMVTEAFF
TRBV7-9,TRBD1,.,TRBJ1-1,CASSLRDRAAEAFF
TRBV7-9,.,once,TRBJ2-7,CASSARGGTQSSYEQYF
TRBV6-5,.,.,TRBJ1-1,CASNQWGLESTEAFF
TRBV28,.,.,TRBJ1-5,CASSLMRTGVDQPQHF
TRBV3-1/TRBV3-2,TRBD1,.,TRBJ1-6,CASSQVRDRGNSPLHF